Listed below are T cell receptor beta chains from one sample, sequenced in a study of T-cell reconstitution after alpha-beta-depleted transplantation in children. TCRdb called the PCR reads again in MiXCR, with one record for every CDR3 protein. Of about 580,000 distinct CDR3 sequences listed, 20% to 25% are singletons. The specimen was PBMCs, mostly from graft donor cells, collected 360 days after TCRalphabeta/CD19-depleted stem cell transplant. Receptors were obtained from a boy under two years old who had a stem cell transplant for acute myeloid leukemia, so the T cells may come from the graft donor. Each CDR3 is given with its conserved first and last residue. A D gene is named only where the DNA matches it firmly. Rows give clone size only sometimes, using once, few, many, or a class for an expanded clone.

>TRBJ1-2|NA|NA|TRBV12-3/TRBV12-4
TGTGCCAGCAGTTCTTCCAGGGCCTATGGCTACACCTTC
CASSSSRAYGYTF
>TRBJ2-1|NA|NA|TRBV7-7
TGTGCCAGCAGCTTAAGTCAAGGGTACAATGAGCAGTTCTTC
CASSLSQGYNEQFF
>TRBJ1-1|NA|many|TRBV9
TGTGCCAGCAGTGGACAGTCTCCAACTGAAGCTTTCTTT
CASSGQSPTEAFF
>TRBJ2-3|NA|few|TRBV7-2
TGTGCCAGCAGCTTTAGGATACCAGATACGCAGTATTTT
CASSFRIPDTQYF
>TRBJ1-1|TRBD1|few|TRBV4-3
TGCGCCAGCAGCCAACGCAGGGGGCTGAACACTGAAGCTTTCTTT
CASSQRRGLNTEAFF
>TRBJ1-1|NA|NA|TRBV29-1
TGCAGCGTTGCCGAAGGGAACACTGAAGCTTTCTTT
CSVAEGNTEAFF
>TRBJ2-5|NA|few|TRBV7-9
TGTGCCAGCAGCTTAGGAGACGCCTTCCAAGAGACCCAGTACTTC
CASSLGDAFQETQYF
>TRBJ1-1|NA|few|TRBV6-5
TGTGCCAGCAGTTACTCGAGTAAGGCGGGAGGGACTGAAGCTTTCTTT
CASSYSSKAGGTEAFF
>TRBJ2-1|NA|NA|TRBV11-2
TGTGCCAGCAGCCCGCGGAGCTCGCCTACGAATGAGCAGTTCTTC
CASSPRSSPTNEQFF
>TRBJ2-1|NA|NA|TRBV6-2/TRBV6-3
TGTGCCAGCAGTTTAGCGGTGGAGCAGTTCTTC
CASSLAVEQFF
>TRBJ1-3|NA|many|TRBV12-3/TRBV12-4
TGTGCCAGCAGTTTACAGAGCTCTGGAAACACCATATATTTT
CASSLQSSGNTIYF
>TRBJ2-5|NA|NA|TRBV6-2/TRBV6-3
TGTGCCAGCGTACAAGGCGAGACCCAGTACTTC
CASVQGETQYF
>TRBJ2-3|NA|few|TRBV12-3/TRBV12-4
TGTGCCAGCAGCCAACAGGTTTTAATCACAGATACGCAGTATTTT
CASSQQVLITDTQYF
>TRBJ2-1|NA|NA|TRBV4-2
TGTGCCAGCAGCCCGGCTAGTATGCTGACCAATGAGCAGTTCTTC
CASSPASMLTNEQFF
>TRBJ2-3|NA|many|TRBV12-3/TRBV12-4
TGTGCCGACCAGGGCGAGACAGATACGCAGTATTTT
CADQGETDTQYF
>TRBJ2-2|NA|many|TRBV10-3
TGTGCCATCAGCCCGTACACCGGGGAGCTGTTTTTT
CAISPYTGELFF
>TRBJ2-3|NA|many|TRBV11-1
TGTGCCAGCAGCACCGATCATTCACCGGGACAACTCACAGATACGCAGTATTTT
CASSTDHSPGQLTDTQYF
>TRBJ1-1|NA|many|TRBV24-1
TGTGCCACCAGTGATTTGGCTGGGGGAGACGCTTTCTTT
CATSDLAGGDAFF
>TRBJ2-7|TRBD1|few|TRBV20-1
TGCAGTGCTAGAGCCCGAGACAGGGTGGGCTACGAGCAGTACTTC
CSARARDRVGYEQYF
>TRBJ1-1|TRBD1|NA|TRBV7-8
TGTGCCAGCAGCCGATACAGGGGGCAGAACACTGAAGCTTTCTTT
CASSRYRGQNTEAFF
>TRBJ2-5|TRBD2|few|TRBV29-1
TGCAGCGTTGAAGCTAGCGGGGGCTGGGAGACGCAGTACTTC
CSVEASGGWETQYF
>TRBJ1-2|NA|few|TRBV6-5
TGTGCCAGCAGTTACCCCGATGGGGGGGTACCCTATGGCTACACCTTC
CASSYPDGGVPYGYTF
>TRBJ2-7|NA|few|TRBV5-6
TGTGCCAGCAGCTTGTTCAGGGAGCAGTACTTC
CASSLFREQYF
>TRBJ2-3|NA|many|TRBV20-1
TGCAGTGCTAGAGCCGCCACAGATACGCAGTATTTT
CSARAATDTQYF
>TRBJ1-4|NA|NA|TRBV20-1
TGCAGTGCTTGTCAGCCCCGCGTGGGACGTGAAAAACTGTTTTTT
CSACQPRVGREKLFF
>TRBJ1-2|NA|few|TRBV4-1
TGCGCCAGCAGCCTTACGTCAGGGGATGGTTTCGGCTACACCTTC
CASSLTSGDGFGYTF
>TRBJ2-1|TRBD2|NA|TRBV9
TGTGCCAGCAGCCCCTCCGGGGGGGTTCGGGGCAATGAGCAGTTCTTC
CASSPSGGVRGNEQFF
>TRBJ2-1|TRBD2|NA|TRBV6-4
TGTGCCAGGGCGGGGGGATCCTCCTACAATGAGCAGTTCTTC
CARAGGSSYNEQFF
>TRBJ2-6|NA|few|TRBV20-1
TGCAGTGCTAAGACAGGCGCTGGGGCCAACGTCCTGACTTTC
CSAKTGAGANVLTF
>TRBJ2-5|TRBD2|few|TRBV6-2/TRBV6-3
TGTGCCATCAGGACTAGCGGGGATCGGGAGACCCAGTACTTC
CAIRTSGDRETQYF